Following are 31 T cell receptor beta chains from one sample sequenced in a study of blood T cell repertoires in COVID-19. Data came from immunoSEQ multiplex PCR; TCRdb stores just in-frame clones and leaves some out. The sample lists 130,000 to 150,000 clones; 80% were seen once. Sequences were obtained from peripheral blood. These receptors were taken from a man in his 60s with active or convalescent COVID-19.

A word on this clone: The sample carries other DNA sequences with the same CDR3. The V and J genes are TRBV5-6 and TRBJ2-2; 7 bases are a match to TRBD2. This CDR3 has 15 residues. Unmatched junction bases numbered 3, after V lost 2 bases and J lost 2 bases. Germline CDR1 reads SGHDT; CDR2 reads YYEEEE. The CDR3 region is CASSFGTTNTGELFF. The CDR3 DNA sequence: TGTGCCAGCAGCTTCGGGACTACAAACACCGGGGAGCTGTTTTTT.

This chain connects TRBV28 to TRBJ2-1; 10 bases are shared with TRBD1. CDR1 is MDHEN, CDR2 SYDVKM, per germline. The ends lost 6 bases at V and 2 bases at J; junction bases unmatched: 7. This CDR3 comprises 16 residues. The CDR3 nucleotides read TGTGCCAGCAGCTACGTAGGACAGGGGGCCTACAATGAGCAGTTCTTC. Translation gives CASSYVGQGAYNEQFF.

The V gene is TRBV19, the J gene TRBJ2-6, with D tentatively TRBD2 (6 bases). Trimming stripped 3 bases from V and 2 bases from J, with 8 bases between. The germline V gene has CDR1 LNHDA and CDR2 SQIVND (reference sequence). The CDR3 loop spans 15 amino acids. CDR3 region: CASSIGGTGANVLTF. CDR3 in DNA: TGTGCCAGTAGTATTGGGGGGACTGGGGCCAACGTCCTGACTTTC. The full variable domain, with the rest looked up from reference TRBV19 and TRBJ2-6, is DGGITQSPKYLFRKEGQNVTLSCEQNLNHDAMYWYRQDPGQGLRLIYYSQIVNDFQKGDIAEGYSVSREKKESFPLTVTSAQKNPTAFYLCASSIGGTGANVLTFGAGSRLTVL.

In this sample, this clone turned up once. V gene TRBV30 combines with J gene TRBJ1-3; 9 bases agree with TRBD1. The CDR3 is 16 residues long. The junction had 7 bases not matched to a gene; V was cut back by 1 base and J by 3 bases. Per germline, CDR1 GTSNPN and CDR2 SVGIG (reference sequence). The CDR3 region is CAWSDRQGVIGNTIYF. Written as DNA, the CDR3 is TGTGCCTGGAGTGACCGACAGGGGGTAATTGGAAACACCATATATTTT.

For this clone: The same CDR3 is also encoded by other DNA sequences in this sample. The chain recombines TRBV6-5 with TRBJ1-5; the match to TRBD1 covers 7 bases. The V and J ends lost 5 bases and 4 bases, in that order; junction bases with no gene match: 5. Germline CDR1 reads MNHEY; CDR2 reads SVGAGI. The CDR3 has 14 amino acids. DNA of the CDR3: TGTGCCAGCAGTCGTCAGGGGGGTAATCAGCCCCAGCATTTT. As protein: CASSRQGGNQPQHF.

V usage is TRBV6-6 and J usage is TRBJ2-1, with 7 bases lining up with TRBD1. This CDR3 contains 15 residues. CDR1 MNHNY and CDR2 SVGAGI come from the germline V gene (reference sequence). The ends lost 0 bases at V and 4 bases at J; junction bases unmatched: 3. The chain's CDR3 is CASSYSNRGYNEQFF. The CDR3 nucleotides read TGTGCCAGCAGTTACTCGAACAGGGGTTACAATGAGCAGTTCTTC.

The chain combines TRBV3-1 (or the pseudogene TRBV3-2) with TRBJ2-3, with 9 bases identical to TRBD2. Germline assignment: CDR1 LGHDT and CDR2 YNNKEL (reference sequence). The CDR3 length is 17 residues. V lost 4 bases, J lost 5 bases, and 13 bases stayed unmatched. DNA for the CDR3: TGTGCCAGCAGCCCCCTTCCTGGGCGGGAGGGAGGAGATACGCAGTATTTT. It specifies CASSPLPGREGGDTQYF.

The rearrangement links TRBV18 to TRBJ1-1; 7 bases map to TRBD1. The CDR3 runs to 15 residues. The junction had 6 bases not matched to a gene; V was cut back by 4 bases and J by 1 base. Germline loops: CDR1 KGHSH, CDR2 LQKENI. The DNA of the CDR3 is TGTGCCAGCTCACAGGAGGGGGCCCCGAACACTGAAGCTTTCTTT. Protein product: CASSQEGAPNTEAFF.

The chain uses TRBV24-1 and TRBJ1-1; 7 bases are shared with TRBD1. This CDR3 region has 13 residues. The V gene end was trimmed by 3 bases and the J gene end by 7 bases; junction bases not matched to a gene: 4. In germline, CDR1 is KGHDR, CDR2 SFDVKD. The CDR3 region is CATSDEGAGEAFF. CDR3 bases: TGTGCCACCAGTGATGAGGGGGCCGGTGAAGCTTTCTTT.

This clone was counted only a few times. The chain links TRBV5-1 to TRBJ1-4, with TRBD1 matching over 8 bases. CDR1 SGHRS and CDR2 YFSETQ come from the germline V gene. The V gene end was trimmed by 4 bases and the J gene end by 0 bases; junction bases not matched to a gene: 5. This CDR3 is 16 amino acids long. The DNA for the CDR3 is TGCGCCAGCAGCCGAGGGACAGGTGCAACTAATGAAAAACTGTTTTTT. This codes for CASSRGTGATNEKLFF.

The V and J genes are TRBV18 and TRBJ1-3; D perhaps matches TRBD1 (6 bases). Per germline, CDR1 KGHSH and CDR2 LQKENI. V was cut by 3 bases and J by 0 bases, with 12 bases left in between. CDR3 length: 16 residues. CDR3: CASSPRTVFSGNTIYF. The CDR3 nucleotides are TGTGCCAGCTCACCGAGGACAGTCTTCTCTGGAAACACCATATATTTT.

The chain uses TRBV29-1 and TRBJ1-1; the D gene is possibly TRBD1 (5 bases). Germline assignment: CDR1 SQVTM and CDR2 ANQGSEA. The germline V and J ends were trimmed by 4 bases and 2 bases, with 14 bases remaining between them. This CDR3 is 14 amino acids long. CDR3 in amino acids: CSVGNRGGNTEAFF. The CDR3 DNA reads as TGCAGCGTTGGAAATAGGGGAGGCAACACTGAAGCTTTCTTT.

This chain links TRBV20-1 with TRBJ2-1; 11 bases map to TRBD2. V was pared by 3 bases and J by 2 bases, with 6 bases of the junction left unmatched. Germline V CDR1 and CDR2: DFQATT, SNEGSKA (reference sequence). This CDR3 has 16 amino acids. CDR3 bases: TGCAGTGCTAGTATAAGACTAGCGGGACCCTACAATGAGCAGTTCTTC. The encoded protein is CSASIRLAGPYNEQFF.

This clone was counted between two and nine times. V gene TRBV18 combines with J gene TRBJ1-2, with D possibly being TRBD1 (6 bases). The CDR3 length is 15 residues. The V gene's germline CDR1 is KGHSH and CDR2 LQKENI. Trimming took off 2 bases at V and 0 bases at J, with 10 bases between the two ends. Here the CDR3 reads CASSPETGANYGYTF. The DNA for the CDR3 is TGTGCCAGCTCACCAGAGACAGGAGCTAACTATGGCTACACCTTC.

The table lists this clone with a count of one. The chain employs TRBV28 and TRBJ1-2, with D perhaps matching TRBD1 (6 bases). V dropped 2 bases and J dropped 6 bases, with 19 bases sitting between them. CDR1 MDHEN and CDR2 SYDVKM come from the germline V gene. The CDR3 is 16 residues long. The CDR3 DNA reads TGTGCCAGCAGTTTAGGACGCCCCAGGACAGCCCATGGCTACACCTTC. This sequence encodes CASSLGRPRTAHGYTF.

The chain joins TRBV5-1 to TRBJ2-2, with 8 bases lining up with TRBD1. The CDR3 contains 16 residues. The ends lost 4 bases at V and 4 bases at J; junction bases unmatched: 9. Looked up from germline, CDR1 is SGHRS and CDR2 is YFSETQ. DNA for the CDR3: TGCGCCAGCAGCGTCGGGACAGGTGGTATCACCGGGGAGCTGTTTTTT. As protein: CASSVGTGGITGELFF.

The V and J genes are TRBV19 and TRBJ2-1; TRBD1 agrees at 8 bases. From germline, CDR1 is LNHDA and CDR2 SQIVND (reference sequence). CDR3 length: 15 amino acids. Trimming removed 4 bases from V and 3 bases from J; junction bases left unmatched: 5. The CDR3 nucleotides are TGTGCCAGTAGTACCGGACAGGGCGTCTACAATGAGCAGTTCTTC. Its protein product is CASSTGQGVYNEQFF.

CDR3 amino acids: CASSFSPLDSISAKNIQYF. For the CDR3, the DNA is TGTGCCAGCAGCTTTTCCCCCCTCGACTCGATCTCGGCCAAAAACATTCAGTACTTC. The rearrangement links TRBV5-4 to TRBJ2-4; D gene uncertain. V lost 2 bases to trimming and J lost 1 base, with 22 bases between them. Germline CDR1 reads SGHNT; CDR2 reads YYREEE (reference sequence). The CDR3 is made up of 19 amino acids.

V and J are TRBV28 and TRBJ2-7, with 9 bases lining up with TRBD1. Germline V gene sequence: CDR1 MDHEN, CDR2 SYDVKM. This CDR3 has 14 amino acids. The V gene end was trimmed by 6 bases and the J gene end by 1 base; junction bases not matched to a gene: 4. CDR3 sequence reads: CASRLQGASYEQYF. As DNA, the CDR3 is TGTGCCAGCAGACTACAGGGGGCGTCCTACGAGCAGTACTTC.

This chain uses TRBV24-1 with TRBJ2-6; 7 bases agree with TRBD1. The CDR3 runs 18 residues. V lost 1 base, J lost 0 bases, and 5 bases stayed unmatched. Germline lookup yields CDR1 KGHDR and CDR2 SFDVKD. The CDR3 nucleotides are TGTGCCACCAGTGATTTTAGCAGGGGGAGCTCTGGGGCCAACGTCCTGACTTTC. It specifies CATSDFSRGSSGANVLTF.

The chain couples TRBV10-1 to TRBJ1-4; TRBD1 aligns across 9 bases. Per germline, CDR1 WNHNN and CDR2 SYGVQD (reference sequence). The CDR3 loop spans 15 amino acids. Germline trimming cut 6 bases from V and 7 bases from J; bases unmatched to any gene: 9. The CDR3 reads CASSAQGTGCEKLFF. CDR3 in DNA: TGCGCCAGCAGCGCCCAAGGGACAGGGTGTGAAAAACTGTTTTTT.

The chain is built from TRBV18 and TRBJ1-5; 9 bases are shared with TRBD1. Germline V gene lookup returns CDR1 KGHSH and CDR2 LQKENI. Trimming took 2 bases from V and 5 from J; bases not matched to a gene: 4. The CDR3 extends over 15 amino acids. As DNA, the CDR3 is TGTGCCAGCTCACCAAGGACAGGGGCAGATCAGCCCCAGCATTTT. Residues: CASSPRTGADQPQHF.

V gene TRBV6-6 combines with J gene TRBJ1-1; D is perhaps TRBD1 (5 bases). Trimming took 8 bases from V and 5 from J, leaving 18 bases between them. The CDR3 contains 14 residues. CDR1 and CDR2 (germline): MNHNY, SVGAGI (reference sequence). The CDR3 DNA reads as TGTGCCAGCTTACCTAGCGGGGGGAGGACTGAAGCTTTCTTT. This gives the protein CASLPSGGRTEAFF.

Turning to this clone: The junction shows a germline mismatch at one end, possibly a read error. The chain uses TRBV11-1 and TRBJ1-1; D ambiguous. This CDR3 has 14 amino acids. The germline gives CDR1 SGHAT, CDR2 FQDESV (reference sequence). As DNA, the CDR3 is TGTGCCAGCAGCTTATCGGCGGGGAACGCTGAAGCTTTCTTT. Amino acids: CASSLSAGNAEAFF.

The chain carries TRBV5-6 and TRBJ2-7; 7 nucleotides match TRBD2. The CDR3 covers 15 residues. The germline CDR1 and CDR2 sequences are SGHDT and YYEEEE. V gave up 5 bases and J gave up 1 base; unmatched junction bases: 9. The CDR3 reads CASSRGGRGSYEQYF. Written as DNA, the CDR3 is TGTGCCAGCAGTAGGGGCGGGAGAGGTTCCTACGAGCAGTACTTC. Together with reference TRBV5-6 and TRBJ2-7, the CDR3 gives the full variable domain: DAGVTQSPTHLIKTRGQQVTLRCSPKSGHDTVSWYQQALGQGPQFIFQYYEEEERQRGNFPDRFSGHQFPNYSSELNVNALLLGDSALYLCASSRGGRGSYEQYFGPGTRLTVT.

This chain links TRBV11-2 with TRBJ2-7; TRBD1 might be the D (6 bases). The length of the CDR3 is 16 residues. Germline lookup yields CDR1 SGHAT and CDR2 FQNNGV. Trimming cost V 1 base and J 5 bases, with 18 bases left between them. The CDR3 reads CASSLVPGHILNEQYF. In nucleotides, the CDR3 is TGTGCCAGCAGCTTAGTTCCGGGACATATTTTAAACGAGCAGTACTTC. The whole variable domain, remainder taken from reference TRBV11-2 and TRBJ2-7, is EAGVAQSPRYKIIEKRQSVAFWCNPISGHATLYWYQQILGQGPKLLIQFQNNGVVDDSQLPKDRFSAERLKGVDSTLKIQPAKLEDSAVYLCASSLVPGHILNEQYFGPGTRLTVT.

V usage is TRBV18 and J usage is TRBJ2-3; 8 bases fit TRBD2. Losses at the gene ends were 1 base for V and 2 bases for J; bases not matched to a gene: 5. Looked up from germline, CDR1 is KGHSH and CDR2 is LQKENI. This CDR3 region has 16 residues. The CDR3 here is CASSPLAGRYTDTQYF. The CDR3 region has the DNA TGTGCCAGCTCACCACTAGCGGGACGATACACAGATACGCAGTATTTT.

This clone was detected only a few times. This rearrangement joins TRBV30 to TRBJ2-3; TRBD2 aligns across 9 bases. J gave up 5 bases and V 1 base, and 10 bases lay outside the gene matches. Germline CDR1 reads GTSNPN; CDR2 reads SVGIG (reference sequence). The CDR3 length is 16 residues. Here the CDR3 DNA reads TGTGCCTGGAGTGGGGGGTATAGCGGGAGTAGAGATACGCAGTATTTT. This sequence encodes CAWSGGYSGSRDTQYF.

This clone was counted between two and nine times. The chain couples TRBV30 to TRBJ2-7; TRBD2 might be the D (5 bases). The germline V gene has CDR1 GTSNPN and CDR2 SVGIG (reference sequence). V shed 2 bases and J shed 2 bases, with 13 bases lying between them. The CDR3 contains 14 residues. The CDR3 spells CAWSYGISAYEQYF. Written as DNA, the CDR3 is TGTGCCTGGAGTTACGGGATCTCGGCCTACGAGCAGTACTTC.

The rearrangement uses TRBV3-1 (or the pseudogene TRBV3-2) and TRBJ2-2; 10 bases fit TRBD2. The trim removed 1 base at V and 1 base at J, leaving 9 bases unmatched. CDR1 and CDR2 from the germline V gene are LGHDT and YNNKEL (reference sequence). This CDR3 is built from 19 residues. The CDR3 sequence: CASSQVVGPSGGNTGELFF. The CDR3 nucleotides read TGTGCCAGCAGCCAAGTCGTGGGGCCTAGCGGGGGGAACACCGGGGAGCTGTTTTTT.

This chain links TRBV7-2 with TRBJ1-4, with TRBD1 identical over 8 bases. Germline-derived CDR1 and CDR2 are SGHTA and FQGNSA. The V segment lost 7 bases and the J segment 4 bases; nucleotides outside the gene matches: 11. This CDR3 is built from 16 residues. The CDR3 region has the DNA TGTGCCAGCACCTCAACAGGGGGGGGTTTTAATGAAAAACTGTTTTTT. It specifies CASTSTGGGFNEKLFF.